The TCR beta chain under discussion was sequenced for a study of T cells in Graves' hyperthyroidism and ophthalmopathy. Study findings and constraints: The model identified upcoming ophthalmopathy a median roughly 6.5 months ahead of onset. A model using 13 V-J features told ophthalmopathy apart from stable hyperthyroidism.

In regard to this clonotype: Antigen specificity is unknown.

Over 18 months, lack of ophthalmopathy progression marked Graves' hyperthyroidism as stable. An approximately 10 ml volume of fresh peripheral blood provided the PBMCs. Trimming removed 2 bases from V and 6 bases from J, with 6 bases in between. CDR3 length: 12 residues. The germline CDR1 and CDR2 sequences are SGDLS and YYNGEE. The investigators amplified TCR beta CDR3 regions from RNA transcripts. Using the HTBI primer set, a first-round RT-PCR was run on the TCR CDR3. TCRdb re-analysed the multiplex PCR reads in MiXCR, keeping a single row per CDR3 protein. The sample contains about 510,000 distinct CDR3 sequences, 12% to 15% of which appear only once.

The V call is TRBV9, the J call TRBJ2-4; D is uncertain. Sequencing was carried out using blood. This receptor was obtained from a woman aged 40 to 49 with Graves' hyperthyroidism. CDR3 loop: CASSVDGNIQYF. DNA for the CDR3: TGTGCCAGCAGCGTTGACGGAAACATTCAGTACTTC.